These 31 T cell receptor beta chains were all obtained from the same sample, sequenced in a study of OX40 agonist ivuxolimab in advanced cancers. The library was generated by the immunoSEQ multiplex PCR assay. In TCRdb, the immuneACCESS table is reduced to in-frame sequences with V and J assigned. These tables do not hold every clone; where another copy was compared, an unresolved V gene accounts for under half, and the others remain unexplained. Here the sample has about 98,000 clones; 75% to 90% occur a single time. Clones ranked in the top ten supply about 0.8% of the sample. The source was CD4+ or CD8+ T cells sorted from blood, collected in a trial of the OX40 agonist ivuxolimab. These receptors came from an adult with an advanced solid tumor such as melanoma, head and neck, liver or kidney cancer.

The rearrangement uses TRBV6-1 and TRBJ2-3, with D maybe TRBD2 (6 bases). V lost 6 bases to trimming and J lost 1 base, with 14 bases between them. CDR3 length: 15 residues. Germline CDR1 MNHNS, CDR2 SASEGT. CDR3 sequence: CASRGGGLGTDTQYF. CDR3 nucleotides: TGTGCCAGCAGGGGGGGTGGGCTAGGCACAGATACGCAGTATTTT.

The chain carries TRBV10-1 and TRBJ2-1, with D unresolved. Germline loops: CDR1 WNHNN, CDR2 SYGVQD (reference sequence). The CDR3 runs 16 residues. V was pared by 6 bases and J by 4 bases, with 19 bases between. CDR3 DNA: TGCGCCAGCAGACCCACCCTTGCAATCGGGTACAATGAGCAGTTCTTC. As protein: CASRPTLAIGYNEQFF.

The rearrangement joins TRBV7-2 to TRBJ1-2; TRBD1 agrees at 9 bases. V shed 5 bases and J 8 bases; nucleotides not matched to a gene: 9. The CDR3 is 14 residues long. CDR1 SGHTA and CDR2 FQGNSA come from the germline V gene. The CDR3 here is CASSAGTGQEGYTF. The CDR3 region has the DNA TGTGCCAGCAGCGCAGGGACAGGGCAGGAGGGCTACACCTTC.

The V and J genes are TRBV5-1 and TRBJ2-3, with TRBD2 identical over 7 bases. The V segment lost 0 bases and the J segment 3 bases; nucleotides outside the gene matches: 1. This CDR3 has 14 residues. Looked up from germline, CDR1 is SGHRS and CDR2 is YFSETQ. The chain's CDR3 is CASSLELATDTQYF. In DNA form, the CDR3 reads TGCGCCAGCAGCTTGGAACTAGCGACAGATACGCAGTATTTT.

This clone was recorded once. V and J are TRBV18 and TRBJ1-4; D not resolved. CDR1 KGHSH and CDR2 LQKENI come from the germline V gene. The V end was cut by 2 bases, the J end by 0 bases, with 10 bases between. CDR3 length equals 16 residues. In DNA form, the CDR3 reads TGTGCCAGCTCACCAAGGACTCGAGCAACTAATGAAAAACTGTTTTTT. It is translated as CASSPRTRATNEKLFF.

This clone was picked up a small number of times. The J gene is TRBJ2-7, the V gene TRBV2; D might be TRBD2 (6 bases). V was clipped by 6 bases and J by 7 bases, with 16 bases between them. Per germline, CDR1 SNHLY and CDR2 FYNNEI. The CDR3 is 13 residues long. CDR3 protein: CASRGLGRGEQYV. CDR3 nucleotide sequence: TGTGCCAGCAGAGGACTGGGTCGGGGGGAGCAGTACGTC.

This clone was found once. The chain has TRBV6-5 and TRBJ1-2; D unresolved. Trimming cost V 2 bases and J 4 bases, with 11 bases left between them. The CDR3 loop spans 14 amino acids. Germline V gene sequence: CDR1 MNHEY, CDR2 SVGAGI. CDR3 amino acids: CASSYEASPYGYTF. The CDR3 DNA follows: TGTGCCAGCAGTTACGAAGCCAGCCCCTATGGCTACACCTTC.

The chain joins TRBV5-4 to TRBJ1-2; TRBD1 matches 8 bases. V trimming: 5 bases; J trimming: 2 bases; junction bases outside the gene matches: 8. Germline loops: CDR1 SGHNT, CDR2 YYREEE (reference sequence). This CDR3 spans 15 amino acids. The chain's CDR3 is CASSDRQGLNYGYTF. CDR3 coding DNA: TGTGCCAGCAGTGATAGACAGGGGCTAAACTATGGCTACACCTTC.

The rearrangement joins TRBV19 to TRBJ1-1; 7 bases align to TRBD1. The CDR3 is 15 residues long. Per the germline V gene, CDR1 is LNHDA and CDR2 is SQIVND (reference sequence). The junction had 6 bases not matched to a gene; V was cut back by 5 bases and J by 0 bases. In nucleotides, the CDR3 is TGTGCCAGTAGTCCACGGACAGGTATGAACACTGAAGCTTTCTTT. This codes for CASSPRTGMNTEAFF.

The chain couples TRBV19 to TRBJ2-7; D ambiguous. This CDR3 region has 14 residues. CDR1 and CDR2 from the germline V gene are LNHDA and SQIVND (reference sequence). V was trimmed by 3 bases and J by 5 bases, leaving 14 bases between them. CDR3 residues: CASSISSVINEQYF. CDR3 nucleotides: TGTGCCAGTAGTATCTCCTCAGTCATCAACGAGCAGTACTTC.

The rearrangement uses TRBV7-8 and TRBJ2-7; no definite D call. The CDR3 is 12 residues long. Germline V CDR1 and CDR2: SGHVS, FQNEAQ. V was pared by 5 bases and J by 3 bases, with 8 bases between. CDR3 amino acids: CASSLTVYEQYF. In DNA, the CDR3 is TGTGCCAGCAGCCTAACCGTCTACGAGCAGTACTTC.

The chain has TRBV7-9 and TRBJ2-5; tentatively, D is TRBD2 (5 bases). The length of the CDR3 is 14 residues. V was cut by 1 base and J by 3 bases, with 9 bases left in between. Germline CDR1 is SEHNR and CDR2 is FQNEAQ (reference sequence). The CDR3 reads CASSLEAVKETQYF. The DNA for the CDR3 is TGTGCCAGCAGCTTAGAAGCGGTTAAAGAGACCCAGTACTTC.

The chain carries TRBV2 and TRBJ2-6; D not resolved. This CDR3 has 15 residues. In germline, CDR1 is SNHLY, CDR2 FYNNEI. V lost 1 base, J lost 4 bases, and 8 bases lay in between. CDR3: CASSEGVLGANVLTF. The CDR3 DNA reads as TGTGCCAGCAGTGAAGGGGTTCTGGGGGCCAACGTCCTGACTTTC.

This clone was counted between two and nine times. This sequence joins TRBV10-2 and TRBJ1-1, with unresolved D. The V gene's germline CDR1 is WSHSY and CDR2 SAAADI. The CDR3 sequence is 12 residues long. With 6 bases removed from V and 0 bases from J, the gap between germline ends came to 5 bases. The CDR3 here is CASRPMNTEAFF. Here the CDR3 DNA reads TGCGCCAGCAGGCCGATGAACACTGAAGCTTTCTTT.

The V call is TRBV6-1, the J call TRBJ2-7, with 13 bases aligning to TRBD2. The junction had 12 bases not matched to a gene; V was cut back by 2 bases and J by 2 bases. The CDR3 has 19 amino acids. The germline gives CDR1 MNHNS, CDR2 SASEGT. The CDR3 region is CASSERPGTSGTSAYEQYV. The DNA for the CDR3 is TGTGCCAGCAGTGAACGGCCCGGGACTAGCGGGACCTCTGCCTACGAGCAGTACGTC.

The chain has TRBV10-3 and TRBJ1-1; a possible D gene is TRBD1 (5 bases). This CDR3 is 15 amino acids long. The germline V gene encodes CDR1 ENHRY and CDR2 SYGVKD. Trimming pared 4 bases from V and 5 bases from J, leaving 17 bases between. The CDR3, as DNA: TGTGCCATCAGTGCCCCAGGGACCCACGGGACTGAAGCTTTCTTT. Protein product: CAISAPGTHGTEAFF.

J is TRBJ2-7 and V is TRBV21-1; the DNA was not used to check the table's D call, TRBD2. TRBV21-1 is classified as a pseudogene. The CDR3 length is 16 residues. The CDR3 sequence: CASRLWTSGTSYEQYV. CDR3 bases: TGTGCCAGCAGACTCTGGACTAGCGGGACTTCCTACGAGCAGTACGTC.

This clone was picked up one time. The chain links TRBV11-1 to TRBJ2-2; D not resolved. Trimming removed 3 bases at V and 1 base at J, with 12 bases between. The germline V gene has CDR1 SGHAT and CDR2 FQDESV (reference sequence). The CDR3 spans 16 residues. CDR3 sequence reads: CASSLGAWGNTGELFF. In DNA form, the CDR3 reads TGTGCCAGCAGCTTGGGCGCCTGGGGGAACACCGGGGAGCTGTTTTTT.

The chain couples TRBV6-5 to TRBJ1-5; 7 positions match TRBD1. This CDR3 region has 13 residues. Germline CDR1 reads MNHEY; CDR2 reads SVGAGI. V trimming: 6 bases; J trimming: 6 bases; junction bases outside the gene matches: 5. Here the CDR3 DNA reads TGTGCCAGCAGCGATGACAGGGCTCAGCCCCAGCATTTT. As protein: CASSDDRAQPQHF.

The chain uses TRBV18 and TRBJ2-7; 8 bases are shared with TRBD1. The J segment lost 4 bases and the V segment lost 3 bases, leaving 5 bases of the junction unmatched. The length of the CDR3 is 14 residues. CDR1 KGHSH and CDR2 LQKENI come from the germline V gene. CDR3 coding DNA: TGTGCCAGCTCACCGGGGGACAGGTCGTACGAGCAGTACGTC. This gives the protein CASSPGDRSYEQYV.

This chain connects TRBV4-2 to TRBJ1-1; D possibly corresponds to TRBD1 (6 bases). The CDR3 sequence is 18 residues long. CDR1 is LGHNA, CDR2 YNFKEQ, per germline. Trimming pared 7 bases from V and 0 bases from J, leaving 24 bases between. The DNA of the CDR3 is TGTGCCAGCACCCCTCTCGGTAGGGGGACCCTCATGAACACTGAAGCTTTCTTT. Protein sequence: CASTPLGRGTLMNTEAFF.

The chain couples TRBV6-1 to TRBJ2-1; D perhaps matches TRBD2 (5 bases). V was trimmed by 1 base and J by 6 bases, leaving 13 bases between them. Looked up from germline, CDR1 is MNHNS and CDR2 is SASEGT. This CDR3 is built from 15 residues. In DNA form, the CDR3 reads TGTGCCAGCAGTGAAGGGGTGAGGGCAGTCAATGAGCAGTTCTTC. As protein: CASSEGVRAVNEQFF.

The CDR3 sequence: CASSLGGLTNNEQFF. The CDR3 region has the DNA TGCGCCAGCAGCTTGGGGGGGCTTACGAACAATGAGCAGTTCTTC. The chain carries TRBV5-1 and TRBJ2-1, with D perhaps matching TRBD1 (6 bases). Germline CDR1 and CDR2: SGHRS and YFSETQ. The CDR3 spans 15 residues. With 0 bases removed from V and 5 bases from J, the gap between germline ends came to 12 bases.

The chain has TRBV12-5 and TRBJ1-1, with a possible D match to TRBD1 (6 bases). The germline gives CDR1 LGHNT, CDR2 FRNRAP. This CDR3 is built from 14 residues. The V end lost 9 bases, the J end lost 1 base, and 15 bases lay between the germline ends. This chain's CDR3 is CASCLGGQNTEAFF. CDR3 sequence (DNA): TGTGCTAGCTGCCTGGGGGGGCAGAACACTGAAGCTTTCTTT. Looking up the rest from reference TRBV12-5 and TRBJ1-1 gives the full variable domain: DARVTQTPRHKVTEMGQEVTMRCQPILGHNTVFWYRQTMMQGLELLAYFRNRAPLDDSGMPKDRFSAEMPDATLATLKIQPSEPRDSAVYFCASCLGGQNTEAFFGQGTRLTVV.

J is TRBJ1-2 and V is TRBV5-6; TRBD1 agrees at 7 bases. The ends lost 4 bases at V and 2 bases at J; junction bases unmatched: 8. Germline V CDR1 and CDR2: SGHDT, YYEEEE. The CDR3 extends over 15 amino acids. DNA of the CDR3: TGTGCCAGCAGCCCGGGACAGACCTCGAACTATGGCTACACCTTC. As protein: CASSPGQTSNYGYTF.

As regards this clone: Other DNA sequences in the sample encode the same CDR3. V usage is TRBV5-1 and J usage is TRBJ2-5; D ambiguous. V lost 1 base, J lost 3 bases, and 1 base lay in between. From germline, CDR1 is SGHRS and CDR2 YFSETQ. This CDR3 comprises 11 residues. The CDR3 is CASSLKETQYF. CDR3 bases: TGCGCCAGCAGCTTGAAAGAGACCCAGTACTTC.

The chain employs TRBV19 and TRBJ1-1, with D hard to call. The ends were cut back, 5 bases at V and 0 bases at J, with 10 bases in the middle. The V gene's germline CDR1 is LNHDA and CDR2 SQIVND (reference sequence). This CDR3 is 14 amino acids long. CDR3 region: CASSLADMNTEAFF. DNA of the CDR3: TGTGCCAGTAGTCTTGCAGACATGAACACTGAAGCTTTCTTT.

V is TRBV5-1 and J is TRBJ2-1, with D perhaps matching TRBD1 (6 bases). The CDR3 runs 13 residues. V shed 2 bases and J shed 8 bases, with 11 bases lying between them. Germline assignment: CDR1 SGHRS and CDR2 YFSETQ. The CDR3 loop is CASSFQGGDEQFF. DNA of the CDR3: TGCGCCAGCAGCTTTCAAGGGGGTGATGAGCAGTTCTTC. The entire variable domain, with the rest obtained from reference TRBV5-1 and TRBJ2-1, is as follows: KAGVTQTPRYLIKTRGQQVTLSCSPISGHRSVSWYQQTPGQGLQFLFEYFSETQRNKGNFPGRFSGRQFSNSRSEMNVSTLELGDSALYLCASSFQGGDEQFFGPGTRLTVL.

The chain employs TRBV18 and TRBJ1-1; weak D call: TRBD1 (6 bases). Germline V gives CDR1 KGHSH, CDR2 LQKENI. V dropped 4 bases and J dropped 2 bases, with 11 bases sitting between them. The CDR3 is made up of 14 amino acids. CDR3 coding DNA: TGTGCCAGCTCACGACAGGATGTCAACACTGAAGCTTTCTTT. Translating gives CASSRQDVNTEAFF.

The V call is TRBV5-5, the J call TRBJ1-5; 7 bases fit TRBD1. CDR3 size: 15 residues. J gave up 4 bases and V 1 base, and 5 bases lay outside the gene matches. Looked up from germline, CDR1 is SGHKS and CDR2 is YYEKEE (reference sequence). CDR3 region: CASSLRTGPNQPQHF. The CDR3 bases are TGTGCCAGCAGCTTGAGGACAGGACCGAATCAGCCCCAGCATTTT.

This chain uses TRBV6-6 with TRBJ2-5; D is tentatively TRBD1 or TRBD2 (6 bases each). Germline CDR1 and CDR2: MNHNY and SVGAGI (reference sequence). The V and J ends lost 8 bases and 4 bases respectively, with 20 bases between them. CDR3 length: 15 amino acids. CDR3 sequence reads: CASLREGGMRETQYF. As DNA, the CDR3 is TGTGCCAGCCTACGCGAGGGGGGCATGAGAGAGACCCAGTACTTC.